This TCR beta chain derives from a study of blood T cells in healthy people across ages. Study-wide findings and caveats: In these data, TCR beta diversity tracked strongly with naive T cell percentage.

The use of a sample-barcoded 5' primer and a J-beta primer mix characterized a second PCR of about 6 to 12 cycles. Every cDNA molecule bore a tag from a template-switch adaptor containing 12 random nucleotides. TCRdb ran MiXCR on the 5' RACE reads and lists one entry per CDR3 protein. The sample includes just over 800,000 distinct CDR3 sequences, under 80% seen only once; the top ten take around a quarter. As to this clonotype: No antigen is known for it.

Germline lookup yields CDR1 MGHDK and CDR2 SYGVNS. The CDR3 is made up of 15 amino acids. The V end lost 2 bases, the J end lost 0 bases, and 10 bases lay between the germline ends. Sequencing was performed on blood. The V gene is TRBV25-1, the J gene TRBJ1-2; D not resolved. The receptor's source is a man younger than 45 in good health. The CDR3 loop is CASSEGQPSNYGYTF. The CDR3 DNA is TGTGCCAGCAGTGAAGGGCAGCCGTCTAACTATGGCTACACCTTC.